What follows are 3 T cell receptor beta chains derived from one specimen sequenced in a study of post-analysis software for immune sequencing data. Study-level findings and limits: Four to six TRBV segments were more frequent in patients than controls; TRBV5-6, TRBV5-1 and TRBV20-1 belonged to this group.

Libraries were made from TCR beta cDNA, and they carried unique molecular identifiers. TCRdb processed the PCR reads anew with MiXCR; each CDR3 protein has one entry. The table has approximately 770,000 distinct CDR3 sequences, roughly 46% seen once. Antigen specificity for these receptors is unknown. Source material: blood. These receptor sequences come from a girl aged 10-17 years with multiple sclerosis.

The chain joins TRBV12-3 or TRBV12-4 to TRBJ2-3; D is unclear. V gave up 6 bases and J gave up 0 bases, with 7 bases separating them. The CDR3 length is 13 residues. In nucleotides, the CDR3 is TGTGCCAGCAGAGCGCCGAGCACAGATACGCAGTATTTT. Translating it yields CASRAPSTDTQYF.

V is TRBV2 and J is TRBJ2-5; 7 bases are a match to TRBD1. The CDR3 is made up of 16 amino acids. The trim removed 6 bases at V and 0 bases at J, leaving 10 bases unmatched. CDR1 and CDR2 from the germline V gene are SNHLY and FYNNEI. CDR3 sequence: CASRQGVAGNQETQYF. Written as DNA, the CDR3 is TGTGCCAGCAGGCAGGGGGTAGCCGGGAACCAAGAGACCCAGTACTTC.

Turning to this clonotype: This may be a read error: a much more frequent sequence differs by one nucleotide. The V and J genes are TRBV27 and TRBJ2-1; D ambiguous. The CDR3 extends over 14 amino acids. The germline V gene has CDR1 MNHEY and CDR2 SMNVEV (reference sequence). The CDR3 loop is CTSSLSWTNNEQFF. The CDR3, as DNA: TGTACCAGCAGTTTATCGTGGACCAACAATGAGCAGTTCTTC.